The entry that follows covers one TCR beta chain sequence. The antigen is not known. The data belong to a study of CD8 T cells in ankylosing spondylitis. Whole-study findings and limits: Existing reports had already noted some motif variants in reactive arthritis synovial fluid and blood. Ankylosing spondylitis blood appeared to carry a characteristic TCR beta motif of several highly homologous variants.

The CDR3 spans 16 residues. Deletions cut 7 bases from V and 0 bases from J, with 20 bases between. CDR1 and CDR2 from the germline V gene are SGHRS and YFSETQ. TCRdb ran MiXCR on the 5' RACE reads and lists one entry per CDR3 protein. The sample lists some 840,000 distinct CDR3 sequences; approximately 12% were seen once. Material: blood, either unsorted or a sorted T cell fraction (not recorded which). This chain uses TRBV5-1 with TRBJ2-7; D ambiguous. The clonotype originates from a male donor with ankylosing spondylitis. In DNA form, the CDR3 reads TGCGCCAGCCGTCCTCATTTCTCAGGAGCCTCCTACGAGCAGTACTTC. It encodes CASRPHFSGASYEQYF. Filled out from reference TRBV5-1 and TRBJ2-7, the complete variable domain reads KAGVTQTPRYLIKTRGQQVTLSCSPISGHRSVSWYQQTPGQGLQFLFEYFSETQRNKGNFPGRFSGRQFSNSRSEMNVSTLELGDSALYLCASRPHFSGASYEQYFGPGTRLTVT.